This TCR beta chain was recovered during a study of T cell responses to AZD1222 COVID-19 vaccine. Per the germline V gene, CDR1 is SEHNR and CDR2 is FQNEAQ (reference sequence). Trimming took 6 bases from V and 2 from J, leaving 10 bases between them. CDR3 length: 13 residues. Profiled with immunoSEQ multiplex PCR; TCRdb holds only in-frame clones, not every one. The sample consists of around 130,000 clones, roughly 85% of them appearing once. Findings and caveats of the study: Across spike, vaccine-associated CD4 TCRs were found, dominant at 160-218 and 743-854.

Worth noting for this clone: Its matching antigen is unknown.

This specimen was peripheral blood, taken on day 0 of MenACWY control vaccination. The rearrangement links TRBV7-9 to TRBJ1-1, with D possibly matching TRBD1 (6 bases). The source of this sequence is an adult in good health. CDR3 DNA: TGTGCCAGCAGAACACAGGGAAACACTGAAGCTTTCTTT. It yields the protein CASRTQGNTEAFF.